These 24 T cell receptor beta chains were all obtained from the same sample, sequenced in a study of shared clonotypes between healthy human individuals. Profiled with immunoSEQ multiplex PCR; TCRdb holds only in-frame clones, not every one. Of 1 million to 1.2 million clones in the sample, roughly 77% were seen once. The sequencing input was memory CD4+ T cells from PBMCs. Noted subset: CD45RA-negative fraction. All receptors come from a man between 18 and 35 years old in good health. Some clones in this sample may be carry-over from other donors' samples.

The V call is TRBV2, the J call TRBJ2-2, with 9 bases that match TRBD1. The J segment lost 5 bases and the V segment lost 5 bases, leaving 6 bases of the junction unmatched. CDR3 size: 15 residues. Germline V gene sequence: CDR1 SNHLY, CDR2 FYNNEI. The CDR3 reads CASSRTGAGTGELFF. The CDR3 DNA reads as TGTGCCAGCAGTAGGACAGGGGCAGGTACCGGGGAGCTGTTTTTT. The full variable domain, completed using reference TRBV2 and TRBJ2-2, is EPEVTQTPSHQVTQMGQEVILRCVPISNHLYFYWYRQILGQKVEFLVSFYNNEISEKSEIFDDQFSVERPDGSNFTLKIRSTKLEDSAMYFCASSRTGAGTGELFFGEGSRLTVL.

The chain uses TRBV6-4 and TRBJ2-3; D may match TRBD1 or TRBD2 (5 bases each). CDR3 length equals 16 residues. Germline assignment: CDR1 MRHNA and CDR2 SNTAGT. Trimming took 0 bases from V and 6 from J, leaving 16 bases between them. CDR3 coding DNA: TGTGCCAGCAGTGACTCCGGGACCTTCGAGGCCGATACGCAGTATTTT. Its protein product is CASSDSGTFEADTQYF.

The gene calls are TRBV9 and TRBJ2-7; no definite D call. V was clipped by 0 bases and J by 2 bases, with 9 bases between them. Germline-derived CDR1 and CDR2 are SGDLS and YYNGEE. The CDR3 is 14 residues long. CDR3 residues: CASSVVPTAYEQYF. In nucleotides, the CDR3 is TGTGCCAGCAGCGTAGTACCAACCGCCTACGAGCAGTACTTC.

The chain employs TRBV11-3 and TRBJ1-1; unclear D gene. Trimming took 3 bases from V and 7 from J, leaving 12 bases between them. This CDR3 contains 13 residues. Germline CDR1 and CDR2: SGHNT and YENEEA. The CDR3 coding sequence is TGTGCCAGCAGCTTCAGCGTGTCGAGTGAAGCTTTCTTT. This codes for CASSFSVSSEAFF.

This clone was recorded a few times. The chain links TRBV5-1 to TRBJ1-3; no definite D call. Trimming stripped 0 bases from V and 4 bases from J, with 11 bases between. From germline, CDR1 is SGHRS and CDR2 YFSETQ. The CDR3 loop spans 15 amino acids. The DNA for the CDR3 is TGCGCCAGCAGCTTGGTACCGGAGACCGGAAACACCATATATTTT. Its protein product is CASSLVPETGNTIYF.

This chain links TRBV10-3 with TRBJ2-7, with 8 bases fitting TRBD1. CDR1 is ENHRY, CDR2 SYGVKD, per germline. This CDR3 region has 12 residues. Unmatched junction bases numbered 1, after V lost 7 bases and J lost 2 bases. This CDR3 is CAIKQGAYEQYF. For the CDR3, the DNA is TGTGCCATCAAACAGGGGGCCTACGAGCAGTACTTC.

The chain carries TRBV2 and TRBJ1-6; possibly TRBD1 for D (6 bases). The length of the CDR3 is 16 residues. V was cut by 4 bases and J by 11 bases, with 21 bases left in between. Germline V CDR1 and CDR2: SNHLY, FYNNEI. CDR3 sequence reads: CASSAGGGGGRTPLHF. The CDR3 DNA follows: TGTGCCAGCAGTGCCGGCGGAGGGGGGGGTAGGACACCCCTCCACTTT.

This chain joins TRBV19 and TRBJ2-1; D remains unclear. V was clipped by 7 bases and J by 6 bases, with 22 bases between them. This CDR3 is 16 amino acids long. Per the germline V gene, CDR1 is LNHDA and CDR2 is SQIVND (reference sequence). The CDR3 nucleotides read TGTGCCAGTAAATATGGAAGGGCGCGTGGGCCCAATGAGCAGTTCTTC. Translated: CASKYGRARGPNEQFF.

This clone was found a few times. The V call is TRBV5-1, the J call TRBJ1-2, with D unclear. V was trimmed by 0 bases and J by 8 bases, leaving 11 bases between them. Germline lookup yields CDR1 SGHRS and CDR2 YFSETQ. The CDR3 consists of 13 residues. CDR3 in amino acids: CASSLDGSGGYTF. In DNA, the CDR3 is TGCGCCAGCAGCTTGGACGGGTCCGGAGGCTACACCTTC.

On this clone: Other DNA sequences in the same sample also yield this CDR3. CDR3 sequence: CASSPTGNTEAFF. In nucleotides, the CDR3 is TGTGCCAGCAGCCCGACCGGGAACACTGAAGCTTTCTTT. This chain connects TRBV7-3 to TRBJ1-1; D gene ambiguous. The V end lost 5 bases, the J end lost 1 base, and 8 bases lay between the germline ends. In germline, CDR1 is SGHTA, CDR2 FQGTGA. The length of the CDR3 is 13 residues.

The chain has TRBV18 and TRBJ1-2; D is uncertain. Trimming pared 2 bases from V and 5 bases from J, leaving 15 bases between. The CDR3 runs to 15 residues. Germline V lookup: CDR1 KGHSH, CDR2 LQKENI. The CDR3 loop reads CASSPNGPNPYGYTF. The DNA of the CDR3 is TGTGCCAGCTCACCAAACGGGCCTAACCCATATGGCTACACCTTC.

The chain carries TRBV27 and TRBJ2-3; the match to TRBD1 covers 8 bases. CDR3 length: 15 residues. From germline, CDR1 is MNHEY and CDR2 SMNVEV (reference sequence). With V trimmed by 5 bases and J by 4 bases, 8 bases remained unmatched. This CDR3 reads CASSPLTGASDTQYF. The CDR3 nucleotides are TGTGCCAGCAGTCCACTGACAGGGGCATCAGATACGCAGTATTTT.

This clone has only a few counts. V is TRBV7-9 and J is TRBJ1-1; D is undetermined. Germline V gives CDR1 SEHNR, CDR2 FQNEAQ (reference sequence). The CDR3 runs 14 residues. V lost 3 bases to trimming and J lost 6 bases, with 14 bases between them. The CDR3 DNA is TGTGCCAGCAGCTTCGGTGTTGGCGCGGCTGAAGCTTTCTTT. It codes for CASSFGVGAAEAFF.

The rearrangement links TRBV7-2 to TRBJ2-7; D possibly corresponds to TRBD2 (5 bases). V lost 5 bases and J lost 4, with 18 bases in between. Germline assignment: CDR1 SGHTA and CDR2 FQGNSA. CDR3 length: 15 residues. This CDR3 is CASSPHRGLAYEQYF. CDR3 sequence (DNA): TGTGCCAGCAGCCCCCACCGAGGGCTGGCGTACGAGCAGTACTTC.

The chain carries TRBV7-3 and TRBJ2-3; the match to TRBD2 covers 7 bases. The CDR3 has 15 residues. Trimming took 2 bases from V and 1 from J; bases not matched to a gene: 3. Per the germline V gene, CDR1 is SGHTA and CDR2 is FQGTGA. The CDR3 DNA reads as TGTGCCAGCAGCTTAGGGACTATTCGCACAGATACGCAGTATTTT. Translated, it gives CASSLGTIRTDTQYF.

The chain employs TRBV7-9 and TRBJ1-4; 8 bases fit TRBD1. V was clipped by 5 bases and J by 8 bases; unmatched bases: 7. Per the germline V gene, CDR1 is SEHNR and CDR2 is FQNEAQ (reference sequence). This CDR3 has 14 residues. DNA of the CDR3: TGTGCCAGCAGCCCCGGACAGGGTCACGAAAAACTGTTTTTT. It yields the protein CASSPGQGHEKLFF.

Notes on this clone: This specimen includes other DNA sequences encoding the same CDR3. The chain joins TRBV5-1 to TRBJ2-5; TRBD1 or TRBD2 may be the D gene (5 bases each). Germline CDR1 SGHRS, CDR2 YFSETQ. The CDR3 has 13 amino acids. The ends were cut back, 4 bases at V and 2 bases at J, with 9 bases in the middle. In nucleotides, the CDR3 is TGCGCCAGCAGCCCGGGACCTCAAGAGACCCAGTACTTC. It yields the protein CASSPGPQETQYF.

The rearrangement links TRBV7-9 to TRBJ2-7; D call uncertain. The V end lost 3 bases, the J end lost 6 bases, and 6 bases lay between the germline ends. Germline CDR1 and CDR2: SEHNR and FQNEAQ (reference sequence). This CDR3 is 11 amino acids long. CDR3 in amino acids: CASSFLGEQYF. Here the CDR3 DNA reads TGTGCCAGCAGCTTCTTGGGCGAGCAGTACTTC.

The rearrangement joins TRBV2 to TRBJ1-3, with D hard to call. The germline V and J ends were trimmed by 7 bases and 0 bases, with 13 bases remaining between them. In germline, CDR1 is SNHLY, CDR2 FYNNEI. The CDR3 covers 15 residues. The CDR3 nucleotides read TGTGCCAGCACTAGTGGGTCGACCTCTGGAAACACCATATATTTT. Its protein product is CASTSGSTSGNTIYF.

This clone was recorded only once. This chain joins TRBV4-1 and TRBJ1-5; D is undetermined. Between the trimmed V and J ends, which lost 4 bases and 1 base, there was a span of 14 bases. Per the germline V gene, CDR1 is MGHRA and CDR2 is YSYEKL. CDR3 size: 16 residues. CDR3: CASSRSPVESNQPQHF. The CDR3 DNA reads as TGCGCCAGCAGCCGCAGCCCGGTGGAGAGCAATCAGCCCCAGCATTTT.

This chain connects TRBV5-1 to TRBJ1-2; no definite D call. Between the trimmed V and J ends, which lost 2 bases and 5 bases, there was a span of 16 bases. Germline V lookup: CDR1 SGHRS, CDR2 YFSETQ. The CDR3 consists of 15 residues. The CDR3 nucleotides are TGCGCCAGCAGCTTTGAGGGCCCGCTTTGGTATGGCTACACCTTC. It translates to CASSFEGPLWYGYTF.

The chain joins TRBV19 to TRBJ1-5; a possible D gene is TRBD1 (5 bases). This CDR3 has 15 residues. CDR1 and CDR2 (germline): LNHDA, SQIVND (reference sequence). The V end was cut by 3 bases, the J end by 6 bases, with 15 bases between. CDR3 protein: CASSITFRAGQPQHF. The CDR3 bases are TGTGCCAGTAGTATCACTTTCAGGGCCGGTCAGCCCCAGCATTTT.

The rearrangement links TRBV6-5 to TRBJ1-2; no clear D. Germline V CDR1 and CDR2: MNHEY, SVGAGI. Trimming cost V 4 bases and J 6 bases, with 18 bases left between them. CDR3 size: 15 residues. CDR3 sequence reads: CASSSLRPPRDGYTF. The CDR3, as DNA: TGTGCCAGCAGTTCACTGCGCCCACCGAGGGATGGCTACACCTTC.

V is TRBV13 and J is TRBJ1-4; 8 positions match TRBD1. Unmatched junction bases numbered 11, after V lost 0 bases and J lost 8 bases. CDR3 size: 17 residues. The germline V gene has CDR1 PRHDT and CDR2 FYEKMQ (reference sequence). The CDR3 DNA is TGTGCCAGCAGCTTAGGCCCCACAGGGGGTGGGCAGGAAAAACTGTTTTTT. Translation gives CASSLGPTGGGQEKLFF.